The TCR beta chain described here comes from a study of T cell repertoires in cytomegalovirus infection. Study-wide results and caveats: In two of eight donors, the top clonotype was HLA-C-restricted CMV-specific.

This clonotype occurred a few times. Its antigen is still unknown. Each CDR3 protein is one row after TCRdb ran MiXCR on the reads. Among about 52,000 distinct CDR3 sequences listed, less than 20% were seen once. Germline CDR1 reads SGHVS; CDR2 reads FNYEAQ. V lost 5 bases and J 0 bases, leaving 8 bases between the germline ends. The CDR3 has 14 residues. This specimen consisted of CD8+ T cells from cultured PBMCs, obtained from culture after CMV antigen stimulation. The chain has TRBV7-6 and TRBJ1-3, with D unresolved. The receptor's source is a human donor in good health (CMV status not recorded). Some clones in this sample may be carry-over from other donors' samples. This CDR3 reads CASSDRGSGNTIYF. The CDR3 DNA reads as TGTGCCAGCAGCGATAGAGGCTCTGGAAACACCATATATTTT.